Listed here are 10 T cell receptor beta chains from one sample, sequenced in a study of blood T cell repertoires in COVID-19. Using immunoSEQ multiplex PCR, the repertoire was profiled, and TCRdb retains in-frame clones only, with some absent. Here the sample spans some 200,000 clones, roughly 90% being singletons. The material sequenced was PBMCs or T cells enriched from blood (not recorded which). These TCRs come from a woman between 45 and 60 years old in a cohort exposed to, infected with or recovered from COVID-19 (not recorded which).

By sample fraction, this clone is medium-sized (0.01 to 0.1%). The chain couples TRBV23-1 to TRBJ1-1, with TRBD1 identical over 7 bases. TRBV23-1 is annotated as an ORF whose role is uncertain. V lost 4 bases, J lost 0 bases, and 11 bases stayed unmatched. The CDR3 length is 17 residues. The CDR3, as DNA: TGCGCCAGCAGTCTACGAGAGGACAGGCTGATGAACACTGAAGCTTTCTTT. Protein: CASSLREDRLMNTEAFF.

CDR3 sequence (DNA): TGTGCCATCACTGGGGGAGGACTTAACTATGGCTACACCTTC. It specifies CAITGGGLNYGYTF. The chain uses TRBV10-3 and TRBJ1-2; a weak D match, TRBD1 (5 bases). The CDR3 contains 14 residues. The germline V and J ends were trimmed by 7 bases and 1 base, with 13 bases remaining between them. The germline V gene has CDR1 ENHRY and CDR2 SYGVKD.

The genes are TRBV6-2 or TRBV6-3 and TRBJ2-7; 8 nucleotides line up with TRBD1. The CDR3 has 13 residues. CDR1 is MNHEY, CDR2 SVGEGT, per germline. V shed 4 bases, J shed 7 bases, and the junction held 6 bases outside the gene matches. The CDR3 spells CASSLLTGGEQYF. CDR3 nucleotide sequence: TGTGCCAGCAGTTTACTAACAGGGGGAGAGCAGTACTTC.

V usage is TRBV7-9 and J usage is TRBJ1-4; no reliable D call. V was trimmed by 2 bases and J by 0 bases, leaving 7 bases between them. Germline V gives CDR1 SEHNR, CDR2 FQNEAQ (reference sequence). The CDR3 totals 15 residues. The CDR3 region is CASSLLAATNEKLFF. CDR3 bases: TGTGCCAGCAGCTTATTAGCAGCAACTAATGAAAAACTGTTTTTT.

In its sample, this clone was seen once. The rearrangement uses TRBV25-1 and TRBJ2-2; 9 nucleotides match TRBD1. Looked up from germline, CDR1 is MGHDK and CDR2 is SYGVNS. The CDR3 spans 15 residues. V shed 7 bases, J shed 3 bases, and the junction held 6 bases outside the gene matches. The CDR3 spells CASKRGQGYTGELFF. The CDR3 nucleotides read TGTGCCAGCAAGAGGGGACAGGGATACACCGGGGAGCTGTTTTTT.

This clone was detected only a few times. The chain combines TRBV3-1 (or the pseudogene TRBV3-2) with TRBJ1-2; maybe TRBD1 (6 bases). CDR3 size: 13 residues. The germline CDR1 and CDR2 sequences are LGHDT and YNNKEL (reference sequence). Trimming removed 5 bases at V and 8 bases at J, with 15 bases between. CDR3 sequence (DNA): TGTGCCAGCAGCGCAACAGGGTGGGACGGCTACACCTTC. This codes for CASSATGWDGYTF.

The chain recombines TRBV30 with TRBJ1-2; TRBD1 aligns across 7 bases. This CDR3 comprises 13 residues. Germline V CDR1 and CDR2: GTSNPN, SVGIG (reference sequence). The V and J ends lost 4 bases and 5 bases, in that order; junction bases with no gene match: 7. Here the CDR3 DNA reads TGTGCCTGGACGGAGGGGGCAGGGTATGGCTACACCTTC. As protein: CAWTEGAGYGYTF.

This rearrangement joins TRBV7-2 to TRBJ1-2, with a weak D call TRBD1 (5 bases). Trimming pared 7 bases from V and 14 bases from J, leaving 26 bases between. The CDR3 is 14 residues long. CDR1 SGHTA and CDR2 FQGNSA come from the germline V gene. The chain's CDR3 is CASKSSGSGDETTF. Here the CDR3 DNA reads TGTGCCAGCAAAAGTAGCGGCTCGGGGGATGAAACGACCTTC.

The chain combines TRBV6-5 with TRBJ1-4; TRBD1 matches 7 bases. The J segment lost 3 bases and the V segment lost 6 bases, leaving 7 bases of the junction unmatched. The CDR3 totals 15 residues. Per germline, CDR1 MNHEY and CDR2 SVGAGI. This CDR3 is CASRGSRGPNEKLFF. The CDR3 coding sequence is TGTGCCAGCAGGGGGTCGAGGGGGCCTAATGAAAAACTGTTTTTT.

CDR3 in amino acids: CATSDYTGLAGGMETQYF. The CDR3 nucleotides read TGTGCCACCAGTGATTACACGGGACTAGCGGGGGGGATGGAGACCCAGTACTTC. This rearrangement joins TRBV24-1 to TRBJ2-5, with 16 nucleotides matching TRBD2. Germline-derived CDR1 and CDR2 are KGHDR and SFDVKD. J was trimmed by 5 bases and V by 2 bases; bases with no gene match: 7. CDR3 size: 18 residues.